Listed below are T cell receptor beta chains from one sample, sequenced in a study of T cells in Graves' hyperthyroidism and ophthalmopathy. TCRdb independently ran MiXCR on the multiplex PCR reads; one entry per CDR3 protein. This sample carries 200,000 to 250,000 distinct CDR3 sequences, 17% of them seen once, and the ten largest clones take around 50%. Sequenced material: blood. These receptors came from a man in his forties or fifties with Graves' hyperthyroidism. CDR3s include the opening cysteine and the closing phenylalanine or tryptophan. Each record gives: CDR3 DNA, CDR3 protein, V gene, J gene, clone size, D gene. D genes are given only for firm matches. Clone size, where shown, is once, few, many, or a class for clones that have expanded.

CDR3nt: TGTGCCAGCAGCACCACAGGGGCAGGAGAGACCCAGTACTTC; CDR3aa: CASSTTGAGETQYF; v_gene: TRBV6-1; j_gene: TRBJ2-5; abundance: few; d_gene: TRBD1
CDR3nt: TGCAGTGCTAGCGCGTTGACCGGGGAGCTGTTTTTT; CDR3aa: CSASALTGELFF; v_gene: TRBV20-1; j_gene: TRBJ2-2; abundance: many; d_gene: .
CDR3nt: TGTGCCAGCAGTTTATGGGGGCAGGAAGAGACCCAGTACTTC; CDR3aa: CASSLWGQEETQYF; v_gene: TRBV27; j_gene: TRBJ2-5; abundance: many; d_gene: .
CDR3nt: TGTGCCAGCAAGAGGGGGACAGGGGAGTACGAGCAGTACTTC; CDR3aa: CASKRGTGEYEQYF; v_gene: TRBV28; j_gene: TRBJ2-7; abundance: .; d_gene: TRBD1
CDR3nt: TGTGCCTGGGGCCACGGGACTAGCGGAGAGTACGAGCAGTACTTC; CDR3aa: CAWGHGTSGEYEQYF; v_gene: TRBV30; j_gene: TRBJ2-7; abundance: many; d_gene: TRBD2
CDR3nt: TGTGCCAGCAGCCTAGCCGGGACAGTCTCCTACGAGCAGTACTTC; CDR3aa: CASSLAGTVSYEQYF; v_gene: TRBV11-2; j_gene: TRBJ2-7; abundance: many; d_gene: TRBD1
CDR3nt: TGTGCCAGCAGCCTCCAGCAAAAGACCCAGTACTTC; CDR3aa: CASSLQQKTQYF; v_gene: TRBV13; j_gene: TRBJ2-5; abundance: few; d_gene: .
CDR3nt: TGCAGTGCAAGGGAGGGGGCTAGAGCTGAAGCTTTCTTT; CDR3aa: CSAREGARAEAFF; v_gene: TRBV20-1; j_gene: TRBJ1-1; abundance: many; d_gene: TRBD1
CDR3nt: TGTGCCAGCAGTGTGTTCCGAAGGGATGACTCTGAAGCTTTCTTT; CDR3aa: CASSVFRRDDSEAFF; v_gene: TRBV6-4; j_gene: TRBJ1-1; abundance: few; d_gene: .
CDR3nt: TGCAGTGCTAGAGATTGGGTGAACTCTGGAAACACCATATATTTT; CDR3aa: CSARDWVNSGNTIYF; v_gene: TRBV20-1; j_gene: TRBJ1-3; abundance: many; d_gene: .
CDR3nt: TGTGCCAGCAGTCCCTCGGGGGGAGTGTATCTTGCTTCACCCCTCCACTTT; CDR3aa: CASSPSGGVYLASPLHF; v_gene: TRBV6-1; j_gene: TRBJ1-6; abundance: few; d_gene: .
CDR3nt: TGTGCCATCAGAAATTTCTACGAGCAGTACTTC; CDR3aa: CAIRNFYEQYF; v_gene: TRBV10-3; j_gene: TRBJ2-7; abundance: .; d_gene: .
CDR3nt: TGCGCCAGCAGCTCCCTTAGCGGGAGTCTGCCCTACAATGAGCAGTTCTTC; CDR3aa: CASSSLSGSLPYNEQFF; v_gene: TRBV5-1; j_gene: TRBJ2-1; abundance: few; d_gene: TRBD2
CDR3nt: TGTGCCAGCAGCTCTAGCGGGACAGGGGATACGCAGTATTTT; CDR3aa: CASSSSGTGDTQYF; v_gene: TRBV5-8; j_gene: TRBJ2-3; abundance: many; d_gene: .
CDR3nt: TGCAGTGCTAGGGCCGGGGGGCTAGCTGAAAAACTGTTTTTT; CDR3aa: CSARAGGLAEKLFF; v_gene: TRBV20-1; j_gene: TRBJ1-4; abundance: few; d_gene: .
CDR3nt: TGTGCCAGCAGTCTCCCAGGGACAGGGACGAGCAATCAGCCCCAGCATTTT; CDR3aa: CASSLPGTGTSNQPQHF; v_gene: TRBV28; j_gene: TRBJ1-5; abundance: many; d_gene: TRBD1
CDR3nt: TGCAGCGTTGTTTCAGCCAACTCCTACGAGCAGTACTTC; CDR3aa: CSVVSANSYEQYF; v_gene: TRBV29-1; j_gene: TRBJ2-7; abundance: many; d_gene: .
CDR3nt: TGTGCCAGCAGTACCCTAGGGAGGGGTAACAATGAGCAGTTCTTC; CDR3aa: CASSTLGRGNNEQFF; v_gene: TRBV28; j_gene: TRBJ2-1; abundance: many; d_gene: TRBD2
CDR3nt: TGTGCCTGGAGTATAGGGACAGCTTCTAATTCACCCCTCCACTTT; CDR3aa: CAWSIGTASNSPLHF; v_gene: TRBV30; j_gene: TRBJ1-6; abundance: many; d_gene: TRBD1
CDR3nt: TGTGCCAGCAGCACACTAGCGGGAGCTTCCTACGAGCAGTACTTC; CDR3aa: CASSTLAGASYEQYF; v_gene: TRBV5-5; j_gene: TRBJ2-7; abundance: .; d_gene: TRBD2
CDR3nt: TGCAGTGCTGAAGACCGCATGTCGGCCGGGGAGCTGTTTTTT; CDR3aa: CSAEDRMSAGELFF; v_gene: TRBV20-1; j_gene: TRBJ2-2; abundance: .; d_gene: .
CDR3nt: TGTGCCAGCAGTTCGGGGTTAGCGGGAGCAGTAGCTGGGGCCAACGTCCTGACTTTC; CDR3aa: CASSSGLAGAVAGANVLTF; v_gene: TRBV28; j_gene: TRBJ2-6; abundance: .; d_gene: TRBD2
CDR3nt: TGTGCCAGCAGCACCAGGACTAGCGGGAGTAGCCCCATCAATGAGCAGTTCTTC; CDR3aa: CASSTRTSGSSPINEQFF; v_gene: TRBV7-2; j_gene: TRBJ2-1; abundance: many; d_gene: TRBD2
CDR3nt: TGTGCCAGCAGCCAAGTAGCTTTGAGAGACAGGGGTGGAAACACCATATATTTT; CDR3aa: CASSQVALRDRGGNTIYF; v_gene: TRBV3-1; j_gene: TRBJ1-3; abundance: .; d_gene: TRBD1
CDR3nt: TGTGCCAGCAGTGGGGGACTAGAGTCTGGGAATGAGCAGTTCTTC; CDR3aa: CASSGGLESGNEQFF; v_gene: TRBV6-1; j_gene: TRBJ2-1; abundance: many; d_gene: TRBD2
CDR3nt: TGTGCCAGCAGCCACGTAGACTATAGCTTCCCCAGCTACGAGCAGTACTTC; CDR3aa: CASSHVDYSFPSYEQYF; v_gene: TRBV14; j_gene: TRBJ2-7; abundance: .; d_gene: .
CDR3nt: TGTGCCTGGTTTCAAACGAGTGGGACAGGGAACTTC; CDR3aa: CAWFQTSGTGNF; v_gene: TRBV30; j_gene: TRBJ2-5; abundance: few; d_gene: TRBD1
CDR3nt: TGTGCCAGCAGTGAACACGGTAGCCTAGAGACCCAGTACTTC; CDR3aa: CASSEHGSLETQYF; v_gene: TRBV6-1; j_gene: TRBJ2-5; abundance: many; d_gene: .
CDR3nt: TGTGCCAGCAGTCCCCCCGCCGCGGGAGGGCCGGAATCAGATACGCAGTATTTT; CDR3aa: CASSPPAAGGPESDTQYF; v_gene: TRBV28; j_gene: TRBJ2-3; abundance: .; d_gene: TRBD2
CDR3nt: TGTGCCAGCAGCTTGGGACAGGGAACCGGGGAGCTGTTTTTT; CDR3aa: CASSLGQGTGELFF; v_gene: TRBV7-2; j_gene: TRBJ2-2; abundance: many; d_gene: TRBD1
CDR3nt: TGTGCCAGCTCACAGAGGACAGGAATGGGCACTGAAGCTTTCTTT; CDR3aa: CASSQRTGMGTEAFF; v_gene: TRBV18; j_gene: TRBJ1-1; abundance: many; d_gene: TRBD1
CDR3nt: TGTGCCAGCAGCCCTGCAGCGGGGTACTCCTACGAGCAGTACTTC; CDR3aa: CASSPAAGYSYEQYF; v_gene: TRBV5-5; j_gene: TRBJ2-7; abundance: .; d_gene: TRBD2